Below, 21 T cell receptor beta chains from the same sample are listed, as sequenced in a study of T cell changes during pregnancy in multiple sclerosis. This table comes from immunoSEQ multiplex PCR, and its TCRdb copy is limited to in-frame clones, with some not included. The sample shows tens of thousands of clones, 80% to 90% of them seen only once. The source was peripheral blood, collected before pregnancy. The receptors derive from a female donor with multiple sclerosis, enrolled in a pregnancy study.

V gene TRBV5-1 combines with J gene TRBJ2-7; D is possibly TRBD2 (6 bases). The CDR3 covers 15 residues. Germline-derived CDR1 and CDR2 are SGHRS and YFSETQ. V gave up 2 bases and J gave up 2 bases, with 14 bases separating them. CDR3 protein: CASSFGSGGTYEQYF. CDR3 coding DNA: TGCGCCAGCAGCTTCGGGAGTGGCGGGACCTACGAGCAGTACTTC.

This clone was found once. The J gene is TRBJ1-2, the V gene TRBV19, with 7 nucleotides matching TRBD1. The J segment lost 6 bases and the V segment lost 4 bases, leaving 5 bases of the junction unmatched. The germline CDR1 and CDR2 sequences are LNHDA and SQIVND (reference sequence). CDR3 length: 13 amino acids. The CDR3 DNA sequence: TGTGCCAGTAGTACCACAGGGGTGAATGGCTACACCTTC. Translation: CASSTTGVNGYTF.

Points on this clone: One end of the junction fails to match germline, which may point to a read error. The chain has TRBV6-1 and TRBJ1-1; D remains unclear. The CDR3 runs to 12 residues. Germline V lookup: CDR1 MNHNS, CDR2 SASEGT. CDR3 DNA sequence: TGTGCCAGCAGTCGGAGGAACACTGAAACTTTCTTT. It codes for CASSRRNTETFF.

This clone was recorded only once. The V and J genes are TRBV7-8 and TRBJ1-1; D remains ambiguous. Looked up from germline, CDR1 is SGHVS and CDR2 is FQNEAQ. V was cut by 7 bases and J by 3 bases, with 12 bases left in between. This CDR3 has 13 amino acids. This CDR3 is CASTSFPHTEAFF. The CDR3 nucleotides are TGTGCCAGCACCTCCTTCCCCCACACTGAAGCTTTCTTT.

The chain employs TRBV30 and TRBJ2-3, with D possibly TRBD2 on 6 matching bases. CDR3 length: 12 amino acids. Germline V lookup: CDR1 GTSNPN, CDR2 SVGIG (reference sequence). The V end was cut by 2 bases, the J end by 5 bases, with 8 bases between. CDR3 residues: CAWSTGRDTQYF. The CDR3 DNA sequence: TGTGCCTGGAGTACCGGGAGAGATACGCAGTATTTT.

The chain links TRBV5-1 to TRBJ2-5; TRBD2 matches at 12 bases. The trim removed 4 bases at V and 4 bases at J, leaving 5 bases unmatched. CDR3 length: 15 residues. Germline V gene sequence: CDR1 SGHRS, CDR2 YFSETQ. Here the CDR3 reads CASSPGLAGIETQYF. CDR3 DNA: TGCGCCAGCAGCCCAGGACTAGCGGGGATAGAGACCCAGTACTTC. The full variable domain, completed using reference TRBV5-1 and TRBJ2-5, is KAGVTQTPRYLIKTRGQQVTLSCSPISGHRSVSWYQQTPGQGLQFLFEYFSETQRNKGNFPGRFSGRQFSNSRSEMNVSTLELGDSALYLCASSPGLAGIETQYFGPGTRLLVL.

This clone was counted between two and nine times. J is TRBJ1-2 and V is TRBV4-3; tentative D call: TRBD1 (6 bases). Per the germline V gene, CDR1 is LGHNA and CDR2 is YSLEER. This CDR3 has 15 amino acids. The V gene lost 1 base and the J gene lost 8 bases, with 17 bases spanning the gap. CDR3: CASSQAQGHLGGYTF. The CDR3 bases are TGCGCCAGCAGCCAAGCACAGGGCCACCTGGGGGGCTACACCTTC.

The gene calls are TRBV7-2 and TRBJ1-1; 7 bases map to TRBD1. The CDR3 consists of 13 residues. Per the germline V gene, CDR1 is SGHTA and CDR2 is FQGNSA. V dropped 5 bases and J dropped 4; count of bases not matched to a gene: 4. The CDR3 sequence: CASSPGQLTEAFF. In nucleotides, the CDR3 is TGTGCCAGCAGCCCGGGACAGCTCACTGAAGCTTTCTTT.

This clone was picked up one time. The V and J genes are TRBV28 and TRBJ1-5; D is undetermined. The CDR3 is 19 amino acids. Germline V gene lookup returns CDR1 MDHEN and CDR2 SYDVKM. The V end lost 1 base, the J end lost 0 bases, and 19 bases lay between the germline ends. The CDR3 sequence: CASSLFPHNTVYSNQPQHF. Written as DNA, the CDR3 is TGTGCCAGCAGTTTATTCCCACACAATACAGTCTATAGCAATCAGCCCCAGCATTTT.

This clone was found once. The chain employs TRBV7-3 and TRBJ1-1; TRBD1 is a possible D gene (5 bases). The CDR3 totals 12 residues. V lost 1 base and J 7 bases, leaving 7 bases between the germline ends. Germline V lookup: CDR1 SGHTA, CDR2 FQGTGA. CDR3 nucleotides: TGTGCCAGCAGCTTAAGGGGCCTTGAAGCTTTCTTT. This gives the protein CASSLRGLEAFF.

The chain uses TRBV6-1 and TRBJ2-7, with 10 positions matching TRBD1. The CDR3 is 15 residues long. Germline lookup yields CDR1 MNHNS and CDR2 SASEGT. Trimming cost V 5 bases and J 1 base; bases outside gene matches: 5. CDR3 coding DNA: TGTGCCAGCAGTAGACAGGGGGCAGTGTCCTACGAGCAGTACTTC. Encoded protein: CASSRQGAVSYEQYF.

The chain combines TRBV4-3 with TRBJ1-2, with 8 bases lining up with TRBD1. This CDR3 is 16 amino acids long. Trimming at V came to 0 bases and at J to 7 bases, leaving 10 bases not matched to a gene. Germline V gene sequence: CDR1 LGHNA, CDR2 YSLEER. CDR3 in amino acids: CASSQDPTGVDFGYTF. Here the CDR3 DNA reads TGCGCCAGCAGCCAAGATCCGACAGGGGTGGACTTTGGCTACACCTTC.

This clone is a singleton in its sample. The V call is TRBV7-3, the J call TRBJ2-3; the match to TRBD2 covers 9 bases. Germline V gene sequence: CDR1 SGHTA, CDR2 FQGTGA. The V gene end was trimmed by 5 bases and the J gene end by 4 bases; junction bases not matched to a gene: 10. This CDR3 spans 16 amino acids. The CDR3 DNA is TGTGCCAGCAGCCTACAGCGGGGGGCCGGGGCAGATACGCAGTATTTT. This codes for CASSLQRGAGADTQYF.

This clone has a single count. This chain joins TRBV1 and TRBJ2-2; the table names TRBD2, a call not compared with the DNA. TRBV1 is a listed pseudogene. The CDR3 runs to 15 residues. DNA of the CDR3: TGCACCAGCAGCCAAGGAAGCGGGGGGGCCGGGGAGCTGTTTTTT. Translated, it gives CTSSQGSGGAGELFF.

The genes are TRBV10-1 and TRBJ2-6; 7 bases fit TRBD1. Germline V lookup: CDR1 WNHNN, CDR2 SYGVQD (reference sequence). The CDR3 covers 16 residues. With 0 bases clipped from V and 4 bases from J, the junction kept 3 bases outside the gene matches. CDR3 loop: CASSESTGLGANVLTF. CDR3 DNA sequence: TGCGCCAGCAGTGAGTCGACAGGGCTAGGGGCCAACGTCCTGACTTTC.

V is TRBV7-2 and J is TRBJ2-1; TRBD2 aligns across 9 bases. V lost 2 bases and J lost 1; bases outside the gene matches: 0. The CDR3 spans 15 residues. Germline V gene data show CDR1 as SGHTA and CDR2 as FQGNSA. CDR3 coding DNA: TGTGCCAGCAGCTTACTAGCGGGGTCCTACAATGAGCAGTTCTTC. This gives the protein CASSLLAGSYNEQFF. Full variable domain (outside the CDR3, taken from reference TRBV7-2 and TRBJ2-1): GAGVSQSPSNKVTEKGKDVELRCDPISGHTALYWYRQSLGQGLEFLIYFQGNSAPDKSGLPSDRFSAERTGGSVSTLTIQRTQQEDSAVYLCASSLLAGSYNEQFFGPGTRLTVL.

The chain has TRBV7-9 and TRBJ2-1; 11 bases match TRBD2. Germline loops: CDR1 SEHNR, CDR2 FQNEAQ (reference sequence). V lost 4 bases to trimming and J lost 4 bases; unmatched junction nucleotides: 6. This CDR3 is 16 amino acids long. The CDR3 nucleotides are TGTGCCAGCAGCTATACCGGGACTAGCGGATACAATGAGCAGTTCTTC. Translating gives CASSYTGTSGYNEQFF.

The rearrangement links TRBV27 to TRBJ1-5; 9 bases are shared with TRBD1. This CDR3 spans 14 amino acids. Losses at the gene ends were 4 bases for V and 6 bases for J; bases not matched to a gene: 4. The germline gives CDR1 MNHEY, CDR2 SMNVEV (reference sequence). The CDR3 reads CASSSGQGSQPQHF. The CDR3 DNA sequence: TGTGCCAGCAGTTCCGGACAGGGGTCTCAGCCCCAGCATTTT.

The V and J genes are TRBV6-5 and TRBJ1-1; possible D gene TRBD1, 5 bases. V lost 3 bases and J lost 8, with 19 bases in between. CDR3 length: 15 amino acids. Germline V gene lookup returns CDR1 MNHEY and CDR2 SVGAGI. In DNA form, the CDR3 reads TGTGCCAGCAGTTATTGGACAAGGGGCTTGAGGGAAGCTTTCTTT. Its protein product is CASSYWTRGLREAFF.

The chain couples TRBV7-4 to TRBJ1-1; no clear D. Trimming took 4 bases from V and 1 from J, leaving 13 bases between them. The CDR3 totals 15 residues. From germline, CDR1 is SGHVT and CDR2 SQSDAQ. DNA of the CDR3: TGTGCCAGCAGCTCCCCTATTACGTCGAACACTGAAGCTTTCTTT. Translation gives CASSSPITSNTEAFF.

The rearrangement links TRBV2 to TRBJ2-6; D unclear. CDR1 is SNHLY and CDR2 is FYNNEI in the germline V gene. The CDR3 spans 15 residues. V gave up 0 bases and J gave up 2 bases, with 5 bases separating them. CDR3 sequence reads: CASSEARTGANVLTF. In nucleotides, the CDR3 is TGTGCCAGCAGTGAAGCCAGAACTGGGGCCAACGTCCTGACTTTC.